The 3 T cell receptor beta chains in this list originate from one sample, sequenced in a study of blood T cell repertoires in COVID-19 (dated by TCRdb to 2018 to 2020). Receptor amplification or capture employed the immunoSEQ multiplex PCR assay. TCRdb took over this immuneACCESS table, retaining in-frame rearrangements with V and J assigned. Such tables are incomplete; in checked studies, under half of the missing clones stem from an unresolved V gene, and the remainder is unexplained. The sample table records roughly 410,000 clones; about 89% of these occur just once. The ten biggest clones cover roughly 2% of the sample. Sequences were obtained from peripheral blood. The receptors derive from a woman aged 55-75 years with COVID-19, enrolled during active disease.

V is TRBV5-1 and J is TRBJ1-4, with D uncertain. Trimming stripped 2 bases from V and 7 bases from J, with 12 bases between. The CDR3 is made up of 14 amino acids. Germline loops: CDR1 SGHRS, CDR2 YFSETQ. In nucleotides, the CDR3 is TGCGCCAGCAGCTTAGCCGGACTTTCTGAAAAACTGTTTTTT. It codes for CASSLAGLSEKLFF.

This clone has more than one count but fewer than ten. This chain connects TRBV19 to TRBJ1-2; D unresolved. Per germline, CDR1 LNHDA and CDR2 SQIVND (reference sequence). This CDR3 is 12 amino acids long. V gave up 3 bases and J gave up 4 bases, with 6 bases separating them. The CDR3 nucleotides are TGTGCCAGTAGTATCGTCGGCTATGGCTACACCTTC. Its translation: CASSIVGYGYTF.

CDR3: CASSEGQGSRWPQHF. The CDR3 coding sequence is TGTGCCAGCAGTGAGGGACAGGGGTCTAGGTGGCCCCAGCATTTT. The V and J genes are TRBV6-1 and TRBJ1-5, with 10 bases fitting TRBD1. Germline trimming cut 3 bases from V and 9 bases from J; bases unmatched to any gene: 8. The germline V gene has CDR1 MNHNS and CDR2 SASEGT. The CDR3 loop spans 15 amino acids.